The rows below give T cell receptor beta chains drawn from one sample of a study of persistence of HIV-infected CD4 T cells. Assay: immunoSEQ multiplex PCR; the TCRdb copy retains only in-frame clones and omits some. The table has 36,000 or so clones, 82% seen once. These receptors' antigens are unknown. Here the sequenced sample was cultured CD4+ T cells from PBMCs, taken from a patient who received antiretroviral therapy. These receptors all stem from an adult with HIV. The donor label of this sample is uncertain. Each CDR3 is given with its conserved first and last residue. The D gene is left open where the match is weak. Only part of the rows carry a size: once, few, many, or a class if the clone is expanded.

V gene	D gene	clone size	J gene	CDR3 DNA	CDR3 protein
TRBV10-2	TRBD1	.	TRBJ2-7	TGCGCCAGCAAGGGAGACAGGGGATACGAGCAGTACTTC	CASKGDRGYEQYF
TRBV21-1	.	.	TRBJ1-2	TGTGCCAGCAGCAACTCGGACGGAAAAGCTAACTATGGCTACACCTTC	CASSNSDGKANYGYTF
TRBV4-2	.	.	TRBJ1-2	TGTGCCAGCAGCCAAGCCGGCGCCAACAGTCACACCTTC	CASSQAGANSHTF
TRBV7-8	.	.	TRBJ1-1	TGTGCCAGCAGCTTAGCGGACCCCGGCACTGAAGCTTTCTTT	CASSLADPGTEAFF
TRBV19	TRBD1	few	TRBJ1-6	TGTGCCAGTAGTACGGACAGGAATAATTCACCCCTCCACTTT	CASSTDRNNSPLHF
TRBV5-1	.	.	TRBJ2-3	TGCGCCAGCAGACTCCGGACAGCAAGCACAGATACGCAGTATTTT	CASRLRTASTDTQYF
TRBV30	.	.	TRBJ1-1	TGTGCCTGGACGGCGTGGGGGAACACTGAAGCTTTCTTT	CAWTAWGNTEAFF
TRBV7-8	.	once	TRBJ1-2	TGTGCCAGCAGCTTAGAGAGGGGGGCGCTAGGTGGCTACACCTTC	CASSLERGALGGYTF
TRBV5-4	TRBD1	.	TRBJ2-1	TGTGCCAGCAGCACCTGGACAGGGGGCGCGGGGGATGAGCAGTTCTTC	CASSTWTGGAGDEQFF
TRBV6-5	TRBD1	.	TRBJ1-1	TGTGCCAGCAGTACTCCGACTACAGGGGAGGCTGAAGCTTTCTTT	CASSTPTTGEAEAFF
TRBV19	TRBD2	once	TRBJ2-1	TGTGCCAGCAAAAGGGACAGTATAGCGGGGGGAAGATACAATGAGCAGTTCTTC	CASKRDSIAGGRYNEQFF
TRBV12-5	.	.	TRBJ1-1	TGTGCTAGTGGTTTGCCCCCTTCGGCTGAAGCTTTCTTT	CASGLPPSAEAFF
TRBV7-2	.	.	TRBJ1-4	TGTGCCAGCGGCTTGGGGGGGAACAATGAAAAACTGTTTTTT	CASGLGGNNEKLFF
TRBV24-1	.	.	TRBJ1-1	TGTGCCACCAGTGATCCAACCAATAACCCTCCGGGCGACACGAACACTGAAGCTTTCTTT	CATSDPTNNPPGDTNTEAFF
TRBV11-3	.	.	TRBJ2-2	TGTGCCAGCAGCTTAGATTTTACCGGGGAGCTGTTTTTT	CASSLDFTGELFF
TRBV9	.	.	TRBJ2-1	TGTGCCAGCAGCTCCGTTCGTTGGGGGCCCCGTGAGATGTATGAGCAGTTCTTC	CASSSVRWGPREMYEQFF
TRBV6-5	.	.	TRBJ2-7	TGTGCCAGCAGAGCCGGGACGGCCTACGAGCAGTACTTC	CASRAGTAYEQYF
TRBV19	TRBD1	.	TRBJ1-5	TGTGCCAGTAGTATAGGACAGGGACCCCAGCCCCAGCATTTT	CASSIGQGPQPQHF
TRBV9	.	.	TRBJ2-2	TGTGCCAGCAGCGCGCAGACGACCAGCGGGGAGCTGTTTTTT	CASSAQTTSGELFF
TRBV6-2/TRBV6-3	.	.	TRBJ1-1	TGTGCCAGCAGTTACTCGAGGTCCTTCCCACCCGCTTTCTTT	CASSYSRSFPPAFF
TRBV10-2	.	.	TRBJ2-1	TGCGCCAGCAGCCCGGGACTCCCCTCCTACAATGAGCAGTTCTTC	CASSPGLPSYNEQFF
TRBV29-1	.	.	TRBJ1-3	TGCAGCGGGGGGTACTCTGGAAACACCATATATTTT	CSGGYSGNTIYF
TRBV27	.	.	TRBJ1-5	TGTGCCAGCAGCCCTAATGTGGGGGGATATAGCAATCAGCCCCAGCATTTT	CASSPNVGGYSNQPQHF
TRBV7-8	.	.	TRBJ2-5	TGTGCCAGCAGCCCAGGGGGAGGAGAGACCCAGTACTTC	CASSPGGGETQYF
TRBV30	.	.	TRBJ1-4	TGTGCCTGGAGTCCCGTCGGTTCGAGGCAAAAGGAAAAACTGTTTTTT	CAWSPVGSRQKEKLFF
TRBV6-6	TRBD1	.	TRBJ1-2	TGTGCCACCACGGACAGGGGGTACTATGGCTACACCTTC	CATTDRGYYGYTF
TRBV15	TRBD2	.	TRBJ2-1	TGTGCCACCAGCGTTGGACTAGCGGGGGGAAATGAGCAGTTCTTC	CATSVGLAGGNEQFF
TRBV18	.	.	TRBJ1-1	TGTGCCAGCTCACCACGGTCAGGGATGAACACTGAAGCTTTCTTT	CASSPRSGMNTEAFF
TRBV2	TRBD2	.	TRBJ2-1	TGTGCCAGCAGTGACGGGACTAACTACAATGAGCAGTTCTTC	CASSDGTNYNEQFF
TRBV3-1/TRBV3-2	.	.	TRBJ2-7	TGTGCCAGCAGCCAAGTGTCCAGAGAGAAGCAGTACTTC	CASSQVSREKQYF
TRBV18	.	.	TRBJ2-6	TGTGCCAGCTCACCACTTCCCTCTGGGGCCAACGTCCTGACTTTC	CASSPLPSGANVLTF
TRBV28	.	.	TRBJ1-3	TGTGCCAGCAGCCCGGTCGGGGTGGGAAACACCATATATTTT	CASSPVGVGNTIYF
TRBV27	.	.	TRBJ1-2	TGTGCCAGCAGTTTATTATGGGATAGCGTCTACACCTTC	CASSLLWDSVYTF
TRBV7-3	TRBD1	.	TRBJ2-1	TGTGCCAGCAGCTTACAGGGGGCGGTTTACAATGAGCAGTTCTTC	CASSLQGAVYNEQFF
TRBV6-5	.	once	TRBJ2-1	TGTGCCAGCATCAGAAGGTACGGGACATCTCAGTTCTTC	CASIRRYGTSQFF